The 10 T cell receptor beta chains below were found in one sample sequenced in a study of liver allograft versus peripheral blood T cells (TCRdb year 2020). Study-wide context: The study compared the T cell receptor repertoires present in transplanted livers with the repertoires present in the peripheral blood of liver transplant recipients.

TCRdb shows the sequencer as Illumina MiSeq. TCRdb's own reprocessing of the public reads used fastp at Q25 and MiXCR and kept productive beta chains. Merged by CDR3 protein, the rows form single entries marked with the most common genes and DNA. The sample includes about 13,000 distinct CDR3 sequences, with 18% observed a single time. Roughly 13% of the sample rests with the top ten. Receptor source: a human patient who had a liver transplant. Some T cells may originate with the graft donor following a transplant.

The chain couples TRBV14 to TRBJ2-5; D is perhaps TRBD2 (6 bases). The germline V gene has CDR1 SGHDN and CDR2 FVKESK. The CDR3 is made up of 17 amino acids. The V gene lost 1 base and the J gene lost 1 base, with 16 bases spanning the gap. The chain's CDR3 is CASSQAWRRAIQETQYF. The CDR3 nucleotides read TGTGCCAGCAGCCAAGCCTGGAGGAGGGCTATCCAAGAGACCCAGTACTTC.

This clonotype is deemed medium-sized. The chain joins TRBV15 to TRBJ1-2; D remains ambiguous. V was pared by 0 bases and J by 5 bases, with 4 bases between. Germline CDR1 is LNHNV and CDR2 is YYDKDF (reference sequence). There are 12 residues in the CDR3. The CDR3 DNA reads TGTGCCACCAGCAGAGAAGATTATGGCTACACCTTC. Its protein product is CATSREDYGYTF.

A few counts support this clonotype. The gene calls are TRBV20-1 and TRBJ2-5, with 8 bases lining up with TRBD2. The CDR3 is 17 amino acids. Trimming cost V 0 bases and J 5 bases; bases outside gene matches: 14. Germline CDR1 DFQATT, CDR2 SNEGSKA (reference sequence). CDR3 protein: CSARDPNGRAFEETQYF. DNA of the CDR3: TGCAGTGCTAGAGACCCGAACGGGAGGGCCTTCGAGGAGACCCAGTACTTC.

This clonotype qualifies as medium-sized. The chain is built from TRBV28 and TRBJ1-6, with 8 bases fitting TRBD1. CDR1 is MDHEN and CDR2 is SYDVKM in the germline V gene. V dropped 6 bases and J dropped 7; count of bases not matched to a gene: 11. This CDR3 region has 16 residues. The CDR3 is CASRRSGQGKNSPLHF. Here the CDR3 DNA reads TGTGCCAGCAGACGCTCCGGACAGGGAAAGAATTCACCCCTCCACTTT.

There are many counts of this clonotype. The CDR3 sequence: CASSLGGLSNQPQHF. The DNA for the CDR3 is TGTGCCAGCAGCCTTGGGGGGCTAAGCAATCAGCCCCAGCATTTT. The gene calls are TRBV6-2 or TRBV6-3 and TRBJ1-5; D possibly corresponds to TRBD1 (6 bases). Germline lookup yields CDR1 MNHEY and CDR2 SVGEGT. The CDR3 is 15 amino acids. Deletions cut 6 bases from V and 1 base from J, with 13 bases between.

In its sample, this clonotype is medium-sized (0.01 to 0.1%). V is TRBV29-1 and J is TRBJ2-5; 9 nucleotides agree with TRBD1. Germline loops: CDR1 SQVTM, CDR2 ANQGSEA. V lost 6 bases, J lost 0 bases, and 8 bases stayed unmatched. This CDR3 is 15 amino acids long. The CDR3, as DNA: TGCAGCGTCGGGGACAGGGACGGTTACCAAGAGACCCAGTACTTC. It translates to CSVGDRDGYQETQYF.

V is TRBV30 and J is TRBJ2-7; tentative D call: TRBD1 (5 bases). Germline V gene data show CDR1 as GTSNPN and CDR2 as SVGIG (reference sequence). V was pared by 3 bases and J by 2 bases, with 14 bases between. This CDR3 region has 14 residues. The CDR3: CAWRGWGGAYEQYF. Written as DNA, the CDR3 is TGTGCCTGGAGAGGTTGGGGCGGCGCCTACGAGCAGTACTTC.

This clonotype appeared many times. The rearrangement joins TRBV6-5 to TRBJ1-3; D unresolved. CDR1 is MNHEY, CDR2 SVGAGI, per germline. Trimming took off 7 bases at V and 0 bases at J, with 4 bases between the two ends. The CDR3 spans 12 residues. The CDR3 DNA sequence: TGTGCCAGCATAAGCTCTGGAAACACCATATATTTT. Amino acid sequence: CASISSGNTIYF.

Worth noting for this clonotype: Possible read error: a much larger clone is one base away. The chain is built from TRBV6-1 and TRBJ1-2; D not certain. Germline CDR1 reads MNHNS; CDR2 reads SASEGT. CDR3 length: 18 amino acids. DNA for the CDR3: TGTGACAGCAGTTACTCGATGGTTAACTCCGGGGTGAGCTATGGCTACACCTTC. This encodes CDSSYSMVNSGVSYGYTF.

This clonotype has just a few counts. The V call is TRBV12-3 or TRBV12-4, the J call TRBJ1-6; no definite D call. This CDR3 spans 14 amino acids. The V gene lost 3 bases and the J gene lost 7 bases, with 10 bases spanning the gap. In DNA form, the CDR3 reads TGTGCCAGCAGTTTCGGCCTCGCCAATTCACCCCTCCACTTT. Translated: CASSFGLANSPLHF.